This T cell receptor (beta chain) was identified in a study of T cell responses to AZD1222 COVID-19 vaccine. The overall study: Doses given second, at about 4 or about 12 weeks, were pooled.

Study-level findings and limits: Reportedly, close to half of spike-specific TCRs are directed against unmutated variant regions.

The method was immunoSEQ multiplex PCR; TCRdb's version includes in-frame clones alone and lacks a portion of them. The data contain about 96,000 clones, roughly 88% of them singletons. Comment on this clone: What it binds is unknown.

Trimming shortened V by 6 bases and J by 5 bases, and 13 bases separated the two germline ends. Germline CDR1 is MDHEN and CDR2 is SYDVKM. CDR3 length: 13 amino acids. The chain uses TRBV28 and TRBJ1-2, with D unresolved. The source was peripheral blood, collected on day 0 of AZD1222 vaccination. This receptor was obtained from an adult in good health. The CDR3 DNA reads TGTGCCAGCAGCCCGGGATTCCTATATGGCTACACCTTC. Translating it yields CASSPGFLYGYTF.